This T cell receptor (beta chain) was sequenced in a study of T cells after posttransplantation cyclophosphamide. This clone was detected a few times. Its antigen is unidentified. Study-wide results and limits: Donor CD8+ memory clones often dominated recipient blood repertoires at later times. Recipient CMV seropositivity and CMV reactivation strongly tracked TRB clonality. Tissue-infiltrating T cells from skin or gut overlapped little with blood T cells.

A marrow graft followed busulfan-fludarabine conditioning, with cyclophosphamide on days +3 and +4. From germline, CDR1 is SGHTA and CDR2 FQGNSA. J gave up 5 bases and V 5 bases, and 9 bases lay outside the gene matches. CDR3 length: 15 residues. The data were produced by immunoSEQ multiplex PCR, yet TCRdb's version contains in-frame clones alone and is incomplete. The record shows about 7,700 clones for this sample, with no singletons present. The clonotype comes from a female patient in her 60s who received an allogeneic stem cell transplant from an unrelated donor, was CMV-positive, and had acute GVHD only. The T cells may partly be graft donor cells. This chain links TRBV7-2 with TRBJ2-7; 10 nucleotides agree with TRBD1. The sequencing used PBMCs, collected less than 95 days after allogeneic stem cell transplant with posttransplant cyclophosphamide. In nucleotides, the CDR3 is TGTGCCAGCAGCCCCGACAGGGGGCGCACGAACGAGCAGTACTTC. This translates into CASSPDRGRTNEQYF.